These 18 T cell receptor beta chains were sequenced from one sample in a study of breast tumors, draining lymph nodes, adjacent tissues (dated by TCRdb to about 2016). Lymph node samples were obtained from the axillary draining lymph nodes of breast cancer patients. Receptors were amplified or captured by multiplex PCR. TCRdb names Illumina HiSeq 2000 as the instrument used. TCRdb cleaned the public reads at Q25 with fastp, built clones with MiXCR and kept in-frame beta chains. Duplicate CDR3 protein sequences are folded into a single record with the most common DNA and genes. The table for this sample lists about 180,000 distinct CDR3 sequences; 25% to 40% of them were counted only once. The ten most abundant clones make up 4.3% of the sample. The sample was axillary lymph node tissue. The source is a female donor with breast cancer. Some clones in this sample may be carry-over from other donors' samples.

Note on this clonotype: Its ends do not fully match the called genes, so a read error is possible. J is TRBJ1-4 and V is TRBV19, with D possibly TRBD1 on 6 matching bases. In germline, CDR1 is LNHDA, CDR2 SQIVND (reference sequence). The CDR3 has 15 amino acids. The CDR3 DNA reads TGTGCCAGTAGGAGGGGGGCAGCAACTAATGAAAAACTGGTTTTT. Its protein is CASRRGAATNEKLVF.

The chain carries TRBV12-3 or TRBV12-4 and TRBJ1-1; no definite D call. The length of the CDR3 is 13 residues. Between the trimmed V and J ends, which lost 1 base and 11 bases, there was a span of 14 bases. The CDR3 sequence: CASSLDRLGEAFF. The CDR3 nucleotides are TGTGCCAGCAGTTTAGACCGACTCGGAGAGGCTTTCTTT.

This clonotype was observed at least ten times. The CDR3 here is CASSLALPNEKLFF. The CDR3 DNA is TGTGCCAGCTCACTAGCGCTACCTAATGAAAAACTGTTTTTT. The chain carries TRBV18 and TRBJ1-4; unclear D gene. With 4 bases removed from V and 3 bases from J, the gap between germline ends came to 9 bases. Germline values: CDR1 KGHSH, CDR2 LQKENI. The length of the CDR3 is 14 residues.

This clonotype was found many times. The chain employs TRBV20-1 and TRBJ1-2; D uncertain. CDR3 length: 10 residues. Trimming stripped 5 bases from V and 5 bases from J, with 6 bases between. Germline loops: CDR1 DFQATT, CDR2 SNEGSKA (reference sequence). The CDR3 sequence is CSAEEYGYTF. DNA for the CDR3: TGCAGTGCTGAGGAATATGGCTACACCTTC.

The chain joins TRBV5-4 to TRBJ2-3; D is unresolved. Germline CDR1 is SGHNT and CDR2 is YYREEE (reference sequence). V was pared by 4 bases and J by 2 bases, with 14 bases between. The CDR3 is made up of 15 amino acids. In DNA form, the CDR3 reads TGTGCCAGCAGCATATCACGACATAACACAGATACGCAGTATTTT. Encoded protein: CASSISRHNTDTQYF.

Only a few counts were recorded for this clonotype. The gene calls are TRBV6-6 and TRBJ1-1; D may be TRBD1 (5 bases). CDR1 and CDR2 (germline): MNHNY, SVGAGI (reference sequence). The ends were cut back, 5 bases at V and 1 base at J, with 8 bases in the middle. There are 13 residues in the CDR3. The CDR3 region is CASSHDRNTEAFF. As DNA, the CDR3 is TGTGCCAGCAGTCACGACAGGAACACTGAAGCTTTCTTT.

As for this clonotype: An end of the junction differs from the germline gene, which may be a read error. The CDR3 coding sequence is TGTGCCAGCAGTCACTCGGGGGGGGATGAAAAACTGTTTTTT. This encodes CASSHSGGDEKLFF. The chain joins TRBV6-5 to TRBJ1-4, with a weak D call TRBD1 (5 bases). Per the germline V gene, CDR1 is MNHEY and CDR2 is SVGAGI. There are 14 residues in the CDR3.

This clonotype was recorded once. At one end the junction does not follow the germline gene, possibly because of a read error. The V gene is TRBV6-5, the J gene TRBJ1-5; D is uncertain. The CDR3 has 17 residues. The germline V gene has CDR1 MNHEY and CDR2 SVGAGI. CDR3 amino acids: CASSHSSSMDSNQPQHF. The CDR3 DNA reads as TGTGCCAGCAGTCACTCGTCGTCAATGGATAGCAATCAGCCCCAGCATTTT.

Concerning this clonotype itself: The final CDR3 position lacks the conserved phenylalanine or tryptophan, pointing to a likely read error. The chain joins TRBV12-3 or TRBV12-4 to TRBJ2-2; D unresolved. The germline V and J ends were trimmed by 7 bases and 8 bases, with 11 bases remaining between them. The length of the CDR3 is 12 residues. Here the CDR3 DNA reads TGTGCCAGCAAACAAGGTGGGGGGGAGCTGTTTCTT. Its translation: CASKQGGGELFL.

On this clonotype itself: This sequence may be a read error, since a much larger clone differs from it by one base. V usage is TRBV11-3 and J usage is TRBJ2-6; D might be TRBD1 (5 bases). Germline V gene lookup returns CDR1 SGHNT and CDR2 YENEEA. The CDR3 extends over 15 amino acids. Here the CDR3 reads CASRQDSSAANVLTF. CDR3 bases: TGTGCCAGCAGGCAAGACAGCTCTGCGGCCAACGTCCTGACTTTC.

Many counts were recorded for this clonotype. The V call is TRBV11-2, the J call TRBJ2-5; 9 nucleotides align to TRBD2. With V trimmed by 5 bases and J by 3 bases, 4 bases remained unmatched. Germline V gene data show CDR1 as SGHAT and CDR2 as FQNNGV. This CDR3 has 14 amino acids. The CDR3 nucleotides are TGTGCCAGCAGCGGAAGACTAGCGGAAGAGACCCAGTACTTC. This encodes CASSGRLAEETQYF. Combining the CDR3 with reference TRBV11-2 and TRBJ2-5 gives the whole variable domain EAGVAQSPRYKIIEKRQSVAFWCNPISGHATLYWYQQILGQGPKLLIQFQNNGVVDDSQLPKDRFSAERLKGVDSTLKIQPAKLEDSAVYLCASSGRLAEETQYFGPGTRLLVL.

In its sample, this clonotype was seen many times. The chain has TRBV19 and TRBJ1-4; 8 positions match TRBD1. With V trimmed by 3 bases and J by 0 bases, 3 bases remained unmatched. CDR3 length: 16 amino acids. Germline assignment: CDR1 LNHDA and CDR2 SQIVND (reference sequence). This chain's CDR3 is CASSIQTGATNEKLFF. CDR3 bases: TGTGCCAGTAGTATCCAGACAGGGGCAACTAATGAAAAACTGTTTTTT.

Notes on this clonotype: This could be a read error, since a much larger clone is one nucleotide away. The rearrangement links TRBV6-1 to TRBJ2-1; D is ambiguous. The V end lost 3 bases, the J end lost 4 bases, and 4 bases lay between the germline ends. CDR3 size: 12 residues. CDR1 and CDR2 (germline): MNHNS, SASEGT. The CDR3 loop is CASSEGYNEQFF. CDR3 nucleotides: TGTGCCAGCAGTGAGGGGTACAATGAGCAGTTCTTC.

This clonotype was found a few times. The chain combines TRBV7-3 with TRBJ1-1; 7 bases are shared with TRBD1. The CDR3 sequence is 16 residues long. Germline CDR1 is SGHTA and CDR2 is FQGTGA. J lost 1 base, V lost 5 bases, and 10 bases had no gene match. CDR3 in amino acids: CASSLTGQLGNTEAFF. CDR3 DNA sequence: TGTGCCAGCAGCCTGACGGGACAGTTAGGGAACACTGAAGCTTTCTTT.

In this sample, this clonotype turned up a few times. The chain combines TRBV27 with TRBJ1-5, with 9 bases matching TRBD1. The CDR3 is 14 residues long. The junction had 8 bases not matched to a gene; V was cut back by 5 bases and J by 9 bases. Germline CDR1 MNHEY, CDR2 SMNVEV (reference sequence). The CDR3 loop is CASSLRQGGRPQHF. CDR3 DNA sequence: TGTGCCAGCAGTCTCCGACAGGGGGGTCGGCCCCAGCATTTT.

This clonotype showed up many times. The rearrangement uses TRBV7-6 and TRBJ1-5; possible D gene TRBD1, 6 bases. This CDR3 region has 14 residues. Trimming stripped 4 bases from V and 4 bases from J, with 11 bases between. Germline lookup yields CDR1 SGHVS and CDR2 FNYEAQ. CDR3 coding DNA: TGTGCCAGCAGCTCGAACGACAGGAATCAGCCCCAGCATTTT. It translates to CASSSNDRNQPQHF.

This clonotype was observed many times. The V and J genes are TRBV7-9 and TRBJ2-6; D not resolved. This CDR3 region has 14 residues. V was trimmed by 3 bases and J by 1 base, leaving 4 bases between them. The germline gives CDR1 SEHNR, CDR2 FQNEAQ (reference sequence). The CDR3 loop reads CASSFGSGANVLTF. The CDR3 DNA reads as TGTGCCAGCAGCTTCGGGTCTGGGGCCAACGTCCTGACTTTC.

The table lists this clonotype with many counts. The chain couples TRBV2 to TRBJ1-2; possibly TRBD1 for D (6 bases). The CDR3 spans 12 residues. Germline CDR1 and CDR2: SNHLY and FYNNEI. The V end lost 3 bases, the J end lost 6 bases, and 8 bases lay between the germline ends. CDR3 nucleotide sequence: TGTGCCAGCAGTGAGCAGGGGAATGGCTACACCTTC. This encodes CASSEQGNGYTF.